This TCR beta chain was identified during a study of blood T cell repertoires in COVID-19. The germline V gene encodes CDR1 KGHSH and CDR2 LQKENI. The CDR3 is 22 residues long. V was clipped by 6 bases and J by 1 base, with 35 bases between them. TCRdb keeps only in-frame clones here, not all; method: immunoSEQ multiplex PCR. The repertoire holds 200,000 or so clones, with 86% as singletons. This chain joins TRBV18 and TRBJ2-3; D is perhaps TRBD2 (5 bases). The sequence was collected from a woman between 40 and 55 years old with acute COVID-19. What was sequenced was PBMCs or T cells enriched from blood (not recorded which). CDR3 DNA: TGTGCCAGCTCCGCCGGGGTGGTTCTATCCCCCTCCGTTGCGCATGGCACAGATACGCAGTATTTT. Translation gives CASSAGVVLSPSVAHGTDTQYF.